This passage covers 9 T cell receptor beta chains from one sample sequenced in a study of blood T cell repertoires in COVID-19. Produced via immunoSEQ multiplex PCR; TCRdb's table is partial and in-frame only. This table holds roughly 110,000 clones, around 83% found once. Sequencing was done on a sample of peripheral blood. The receptors originated from a man aged 65-85 years with acute or convalescent COVID-19.

This chain joins TRBV18 and TRBJ2-7, with D perhaps TRBD2 (6 bases). The V end lost 5 bases, the J end lost 3 bases, and 23 bases lay between the germline ends. Germline values: CDR1 KGHSH, CDR2 LQKENI. CDR3 length: 17 residues. CDR3 nucleotide sequence: TGTGCCAGCTCAAGCAGCTTGGGTAGCGGTATCCACTACGAGCAGTACTTC. Protein product: CASSSSLGSGIHYEQYF.

The chain is built from TRBV5-1 and TRBJ1-1; the match to TRBD1 covers 9 bases. Germline CDR1 SGHRS, CDR2 YFSETQ. The V segment lost 3 bases and the J segment 4 bases; nucleotides outside the gene matches: 7. This CDR3 comprises 15 residues. The CDR3 spells CASSSTGGRSTEAFF. In DNA, the CDR3 is TGCGCCAGCAGCTCCACAGGGGGCCGGAGCACTGAAGCTTTCTTT.

CDR3 nucleotide sequence: TGTGCCAGTGAATCGGGGGGCAATCAGCCCCAGCATTTT. Its translation is CASESGGNQPQHF. The chain uses TRBV19 and TRBJ1-5, with TRBD1 as a possible D gene (5 bases). There are 13 residues in the CDR3. Germline CDR1 is LNHDA and CDR2 is SQIVND (reference sequence). V was clipped by 8 bases and J by 2 bases, with 10 bases between them. Supplemented by reference TRBV19 and TRBJ1-5, the full variable domain reads DGGITQSPKYLFRKEGQNVTLSCEQNLNHDAMYWYRQDPGQGLRLIYYSQIVNDFQKGDIAEGYSVSREKKESFPLTVTSAQKNPTAFYLCASESGGNQPQHFGDGTRLSIL.

V gene TRBV2 combines with J gene TRBJ1-6; a weak D match, TRBD1 (5 bases). CDR1 and CDR2 from the germline V gene are SNHLY and FYNNEI. V was clipped by 7 bases and J by 14 bases, with 21 bases between them. The CDR3 spans 14 residues. The CDR3 nucleotides read TGTGCCAGCACCTCTAGGACATGGCGGGGTTCCCTCCACTTT. Translated: CASTSRTWRGSLHF. Using reference TRBV2 and TRBJ1-6 for the parts outside the CDR3, the full variable domain is EPEVTQTPSHQVTQMGQEVILRCVPISNHLYFYWYRQILGQKVEFLVSFYNNEISEKSEIFDDQFSVERPDGSNFTLKIRSTKLEDSAMYFCASTSRTWRGSLHFGNGTRLTVT.

The rearrangement joins TRBV27 to TRBJ2-3; 12 bases agree with TRBD2. This CDR3 is built from 20 residues. In germline, CDR1 is MNHEY, CDR2 SMNVEV (reference sequence). Trimming removed 3 bases from V and 6 bases from J; junction bases left unmatched: 19. The CDR3 loop reads CASSFYSSGGALSVSDTQYF. The DNA for the CDR3 is TGTGCCAGCAGTTTCTATTCTAGCGGGGGGGCTTTGTCGGTTTCGGATACGCAGTATTTT.

This clone occurred once. The V and J genes are TRBV9 and TRBJ2-3; perhaps TRBD2 as D (5 bases). The CDR3 extends over 16 amino acids. V lost 3 bases and J lost 2, with 16 bases in between. Looked up from germline, CDR1 is SGDLS and CDR2 is YYNGEE. CDR3 in amino acids: CASSEGGRESTDTQYF. The CDR3 DNA is TGTGCCAGCAGCGAAGGAGGACGAGAATCCACAGATACGCAGTATTTT.

This sequence joins TRBV9 and TRBJ2-2; 13 nucleotides agree with TRBD2. The CDR3 is 16 amino acids. V lost 3 bases, J lost 7 bases, and 6 bases stayed unmatched. Germline lookup yields CDR1 SGDLS and CDR2 YYNGEE. CDR3 sequence: CASSAGLAGRGGELFF. CDR3 in DNA: TGTGCCAGCAGCGCGGGACTAGCGGGGCGAGGCGGGGAGCTGTTTTTT.

This clone occurred a few times. The chain has TRBV14 and TRBJ2-3; 10 bases line up with TRBD2. The CDR3 is made up of 15 amino acids. J was trimmed by 2 bases and V by 4 bases; bases with no gene match: 3. Germline CDR1 SGHDN, CDR2 FVKESK. CDR3 loop: CASSRLAGDTDTQYF. The CDR3 nucleotides are TGTGCCAGCAGCCGGCTAGCGGGGGACACAGATACGCAGTATTTT.

This chain links TRBV7-3 with TRBJ1-2; D is uncertain. Trimming stripped 0 bases from V and 0 bases from J, with 8 bases between. The germline V gene has CDR1 SGHTA and CDR2 FQGTGA. The CDR3 sequence is 15 residues long. The CDR3 bases are TGTGCCAGCAGCTTAACGTCAGGATCTAACTATGGCTACACCTTC. Its translation: CASSLTSGSNYGYTF.